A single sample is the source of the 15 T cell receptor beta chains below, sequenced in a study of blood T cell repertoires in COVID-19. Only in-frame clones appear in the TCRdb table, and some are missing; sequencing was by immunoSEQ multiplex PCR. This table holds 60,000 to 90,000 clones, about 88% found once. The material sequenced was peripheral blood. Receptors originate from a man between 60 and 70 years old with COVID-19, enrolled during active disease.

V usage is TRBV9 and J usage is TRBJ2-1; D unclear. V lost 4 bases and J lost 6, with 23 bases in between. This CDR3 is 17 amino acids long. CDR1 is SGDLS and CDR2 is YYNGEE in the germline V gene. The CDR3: CASSSRNLLLSVNEQFF. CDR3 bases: TGTGCCAGCAGCTCACGAAACCTCCTACTCTCTGTCAATGAGCAGTTCTTC.

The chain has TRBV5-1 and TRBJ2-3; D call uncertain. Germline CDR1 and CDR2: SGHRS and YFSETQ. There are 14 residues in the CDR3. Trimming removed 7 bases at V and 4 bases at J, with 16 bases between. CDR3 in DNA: TGCGCCAGCGGCGTCGGGTCTTTCGCAGATACGCAGTATTTT. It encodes CASGVGSFADTQYF.

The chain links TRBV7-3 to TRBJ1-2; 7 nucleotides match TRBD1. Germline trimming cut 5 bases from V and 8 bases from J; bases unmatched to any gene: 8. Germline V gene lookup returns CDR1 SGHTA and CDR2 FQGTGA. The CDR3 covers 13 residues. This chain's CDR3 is CASSARQGRGYTF. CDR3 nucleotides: TGTGCCAGCAGCGCGCGACAGGGCAGAGGCTACACCTTC.

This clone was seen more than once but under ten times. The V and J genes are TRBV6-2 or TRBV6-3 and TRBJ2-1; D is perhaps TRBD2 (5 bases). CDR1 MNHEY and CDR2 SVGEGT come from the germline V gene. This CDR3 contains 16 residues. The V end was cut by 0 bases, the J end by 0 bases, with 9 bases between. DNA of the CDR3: TGTGCCAGCAGTTACTCGAGAGGGAGCTCCTACAATGAGCAGTTCTTC. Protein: CASSYSRGSSYNEQFF.

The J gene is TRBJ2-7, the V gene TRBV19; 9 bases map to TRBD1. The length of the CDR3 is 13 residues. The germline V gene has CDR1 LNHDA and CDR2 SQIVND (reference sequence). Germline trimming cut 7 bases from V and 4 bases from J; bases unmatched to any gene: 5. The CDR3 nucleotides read TGTGCCAGTAAAGACAGGGGGACGTACGAGCAGTACTTC. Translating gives CASKDRGTYEQYF. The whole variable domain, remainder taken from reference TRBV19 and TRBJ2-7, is DGGITQSPKYLFRKEGQNVTLSCEQNLNHDAMYWYRQDPGQGLRLIYYSQIVNDFQKGDIAEGYSVSREKKESFPLTVTSAQKNPTAFYLCASKDRGTYEQYFGPGTRLTVT.

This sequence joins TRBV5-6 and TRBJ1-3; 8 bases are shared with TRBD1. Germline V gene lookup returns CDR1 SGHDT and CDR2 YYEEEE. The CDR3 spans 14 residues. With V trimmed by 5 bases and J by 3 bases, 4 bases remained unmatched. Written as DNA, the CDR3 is TGTGCCAGCAGAGGACAGGGCAGTGGAAACACCATATATTTT. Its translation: CASRGQGSGNTIYF.

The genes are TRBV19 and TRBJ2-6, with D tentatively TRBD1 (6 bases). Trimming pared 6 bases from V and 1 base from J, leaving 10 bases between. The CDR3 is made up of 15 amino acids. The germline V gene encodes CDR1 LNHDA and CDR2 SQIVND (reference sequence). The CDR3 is CASRNTGSGANVLTF. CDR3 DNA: TGTGCCAGTAGGAACACAGGGTCTGGGGCCAACGTCCTGACTTTC.

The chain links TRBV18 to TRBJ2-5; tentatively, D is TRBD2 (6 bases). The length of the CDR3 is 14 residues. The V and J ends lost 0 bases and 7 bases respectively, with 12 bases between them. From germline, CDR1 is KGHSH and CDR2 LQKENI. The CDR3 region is CASSPPAGSGTQYF. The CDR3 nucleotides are TGTGCCAGCTCACCACCAGCGGGTTCGGGGACCCAGTACTTC. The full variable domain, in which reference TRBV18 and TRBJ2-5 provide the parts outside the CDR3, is NAGVMQNPRHLVRRRGQEARLRCSPMKGHSHVYWYRQLPEEGLKFMVYLQKENIIDESGMPKERFSAEFPKEGPSILRIQQVVRGDSAAYFCASSPPAGSGTQYFGPGTRLLVL.

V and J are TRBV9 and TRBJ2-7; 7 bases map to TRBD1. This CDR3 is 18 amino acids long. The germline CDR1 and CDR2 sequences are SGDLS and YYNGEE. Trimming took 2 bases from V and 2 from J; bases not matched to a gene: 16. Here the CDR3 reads CASSVFWVGDRAPYEQYF. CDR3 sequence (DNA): TGTGCCAGCAGCGTCTTTTGGGTCGGGGACAGAGCCCCCTACGAGCAGTACTTC.

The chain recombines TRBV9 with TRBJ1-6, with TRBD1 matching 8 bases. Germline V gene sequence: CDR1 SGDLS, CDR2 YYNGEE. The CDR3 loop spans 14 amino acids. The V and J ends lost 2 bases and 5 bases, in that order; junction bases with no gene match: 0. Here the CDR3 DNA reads TGTGCCAGCAGCGTGGGACAGGATAATTCACCCCTCCACTTT. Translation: CASSVGQDNSPLHF.

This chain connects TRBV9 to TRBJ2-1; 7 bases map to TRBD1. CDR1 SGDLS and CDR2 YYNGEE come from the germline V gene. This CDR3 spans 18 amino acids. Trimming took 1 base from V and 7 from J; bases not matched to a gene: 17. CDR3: CASSVFGLGQAFGNEQFF. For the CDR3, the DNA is TGTGCCAGCAGCGTATTTGGTCTCGGACAGGCATTTGGAAATGAGCAGTTCTTC.

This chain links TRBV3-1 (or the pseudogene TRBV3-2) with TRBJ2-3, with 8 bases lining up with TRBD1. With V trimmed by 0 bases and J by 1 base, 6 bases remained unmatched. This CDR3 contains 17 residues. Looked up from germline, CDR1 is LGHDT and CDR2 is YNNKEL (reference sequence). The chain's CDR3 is CASSQDSQGARTDTQYF. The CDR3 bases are TGTGCCAGCAGCCAAGACTCTCAGGGGGCTCGCACAGATACGCAGTATTTT.

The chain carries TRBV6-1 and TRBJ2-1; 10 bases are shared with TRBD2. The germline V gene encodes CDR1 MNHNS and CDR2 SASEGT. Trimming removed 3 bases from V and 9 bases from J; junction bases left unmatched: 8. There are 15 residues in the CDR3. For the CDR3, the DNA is TGTGCCAGCAGTGATGTTAGCGGGAGGTGGTTTGAGCAGTTCTTC. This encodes CASSDVSGRWFEQFF.

The CDR3 region is CASSSGLAGLDEQFF. As DNA, the CDR3 is TGTGCCAGCAGTTCAGGACTAGCGGGGTTGGATGAGCAGTTCTTC. J is TRBJ2-1 and V is TRBV6-5, with TRBD2 matching over 12 bases. The ends lost 4 bases at V and 8 bases at J; junction bases unmatched: 6. The germline gives CDR1 MNHEY, CDR2 SVGAGI. CDR3 length: 15 amino acids.

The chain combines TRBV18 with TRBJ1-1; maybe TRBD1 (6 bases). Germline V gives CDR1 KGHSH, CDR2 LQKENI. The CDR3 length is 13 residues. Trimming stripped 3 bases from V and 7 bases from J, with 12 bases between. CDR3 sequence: CASSPQGHLEAFF. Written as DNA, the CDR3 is TGTGCCAGCTCACCCCAGGGGCACCTTGAAGCTTTCTTT.